A single sample is the source of the 29 T cell receptor beta chains below, sequenced in a study of T-cell reconstitution after alpha-beta-depleted transplantation in children. The authors prepared the TCRbeta library with unique molecular identifiers. TCRdb used MiXCR to reprocess the PCR reads, holding one entry per CDR3 protein. The sample has around 370,000 distinct CDR3 sequences, about a tenth seen once. Sequenced here: PBMCs from the stem cell graft donor, sampled from the stem cell graft. These receptors were taken from a human donor who donated a stem cell graft to a child with acute lymphoblastic leukemia.

The chain has TRBV5-6 and TRBJ2-7; no clear D gene. Germline V gene data show CDR1 as SGHDT and CDR2 as YYEEEE. Trimming stripped 3 bases from V and 4 bases from J, with 11 bases between. The CDR3 is 13 residues long. CDR3 in DNA: TGTGCCAGCAGCTGGTCCAGGAAATACGAGCAGTACTTC. Its translation: CASSWSRKYEQYF.

J is TRBJ1-4 and V is TRBV11-2; D call uncertain. Trimming cost V 3 bases and J 3 bases, with 14 bases left between them. This CDR3 region has 16 residues. CDR1 and CDR2 (germline): SGHAT, FQNNGV. CDR3 sequence: CASSLRGTGANEKLFF. In nucleotides, the CDR3 is TGTGCCAGCAGCTTGCGGGGTACCGGAGCTAATGAAAAACTGTTTTTT. Together with reference TRBV11-2 and TRBJ1-4, the CDR3 gives the full variable domain: EAGVAQSPRYKIIEKRQSVAFWCNPISGHATLYWYQQILGQGPKLLIQFQNNGVVDDSQLPKDRFSAERLKGVDSTLKIQPAKLEDSAVYLCASSLRGTGANEKLFFGSGTQLSVL.

This clonotype was seen many times. The CDR3: CASSFGQGGNSPLHF. The CDR3 region has the DNA TGTGCCAGCAGTTTTGGCCAGGGAGGTAATTCACCCCTCCACTTT. V gene TRBV12-3 or TRBV12-4 combines with J gene TRBJ1-6; D possibly corresponds to TRBD1 (5 bases). The CDR3 consists of 15 residues. V dropped 3 bases and J dropped 6 bases, with 12 bases sitting between them.

In its sample, this clonotype was seen a few times. The chain couples TRBV6-1 to TRBJ2-5; D is possibly TRBD2 (6 bases). The V end was cut by 5 bases, the J end by 4 bases, with 14 bases between. The CDR3 spans 14 residues. Germline values: CDR1 MNHNS, CDR2 SASEGT. The CDR3: CASSQRRGGETQYF. In nucleotides, the CDR3 is TGTGCCAGCAGTCAGCGGAGGGGAGGAGAGACCCAGTACTTC.

The chain uses TRBV6-1 and TRBJ2-7, with a possible D match to TRBD2 (5 bases). CDR1 is MNHNS and CDR2 is SASEGT in the germline V gene. The CDR3 runs to 14 residues. V was clipped by 7 bases and J by 0 bases, with 13 bases between them. The CDR3 reads CASKNAGYSYEQYF. The CDR3 DNA sequence: TGTGCCAGCAAAAACGCGGGTTACTCCTACGAGCAGTACTTC.

The chain uses TRBV28 and TRBJ2-1, with TRBD1 as a possible D gene (9 bases). V was pared by 6 bases and J by 3 bases, with 18 bases between. The CDR3 extends over 16 amino acids. Germline V gives CDR1 MDHEN, CDR2 SYDVKM. The CDR3 DNA reads as TGTGCCAGCAGGCGCGGGGGGACAGGGAGCTACAATGAGCAGTTCTTC. It is translated as CASRRGGTGSYNEQFF.

This clonotype has only a few counts. The rearrangement links TRBV20-1 to TRBJ1-1; tentative D call: TRBD1 (5 bases). Trimming stripped 5 bases from V and 0 bases from J, with 10 bases between. The CDR3 spans 13 residues. The V gene's germline CDR1 is DFQATT and CDR2 SNEGSKA (reference sequence). CDR3: CSAPRGVNTEAFF. In DNA, the CDR3 is TGCAGTGCTCCGAGGGGAGTGAACACTGAAGCTTTCTTT.

This clonotype has ten or more counts. The chain employs TRBV5-1 and TRBJ2-2; D unresolved. The CDR3 spans 14 residues. V was clipped by 5 bases and J by 0 bases, with 8 bases between them. CDR1 and CDR2 from the germline V gene are SGHRS and YFSETQ. This chain's CDR3 is CASRLRSNTGELFF. The CDR3 bases are TGCGCCAGCAGATTGCGATCGAACACCGGGGAGCTGTTTTTT.

This CDR3 reads CASSLIQTYEQYF. In DNA, the CDR3 is TGTGCCAGCAGCTTAATACAGACCTACGAGCAGTACTTC. The rearrangement joins TRBV7-9 to TRBJ2-7, with D unresolved. The CDR3 spans 13 residues. Germline lookup yields CDR1 SEHNR and CDR2 FQNEAQ (reference sequence). Between the trimmed V and J ends, which lost 2 bases and 2 bases, there was a span of 7 bases.

The rearrangement links TRBV20-1 to TRBJ1-1, with no clear D. Trimming removed 3 bases from V and 1 base from J, with 9 bases in between. CDR1 is DFQATT and CDR2 is SNEGSKA in the germline V gene (reference sequence). The CDR3 runs 13 residues. DNA for the CDR3: TGCAGTGCTAGGGTCCCGGGGAACACTGAAGCTTTCTTT. Translated: CSARVPGNTEAFF.

This clonotype has only a few counts. V is TRBV5-1 and J is TRBJ2-7, with D perhaps given as TRBD1 or TRBD2 (6 bases each). Trimming took 0 bases from V and 4 from J, leaving 17 bases between them. This CDR3 has 16 residues. The V gene's germline CDR1 is SGHRS and CDR2 YFSETQ. The CDR3 sequence: CASSLEGGLMSYEQYF. The DNA of the CDR3 is TGCGCCAGCAGCTTGGAAGGGGGGCTAATGTCGTACGAGCAGTACTTC.

In its sample, this clonotype was seen many times. J is TRBJ2-1 and V is TRBV2; 8 bases align to TRBD2. CDR1 is SNHLY, CDR2 FYNNEI, per germline. V dropped 0 bases and J dropped 3; count of bases not matched to a gene: 10. This CDR3 comprises 18 residues. CDR3 nucleotides: TGTGCCAGCAGTGAAGCGCTTTGGGAAGCGGGAGACTACAATGAGCAGTTCTTC. Its protein is CASSEALWEAGDYNEQFF.

This chain uses TRBV5-6 with TRBJ1-4; D is perhaps TRBD1 (5 bases). Per the germline V gene, CDR1 is SGHDT and CDR2 is YYEEEE. Trimming took 0 bases from V and 4 from J, leaving 7 bases between them. The CDR3 consists of 14 residues. The CDR3 coding sequence is TGTGCCAGCAGCTTGGGAGGGGTTAATGAAAAACTGTTTTTT. This codes for CASSLGGVNEKLFF.

The chain is built from TRBV5-1 and TRBJ1-5; tentatively, D is TRBD1 (5 bases). Germline values: CDR1 SGHRS, CDR2 YFSETQ. There are 15 residues in the CDR3. The ends were cut back, 5 bases at V and 3 bases at J, with 15 bases in the middle. CDR3 residues: CASRVGEYPNQPQHF. CDR3 DNA sequence: TGCGCCAGCAGAGTGGGGGAATATCCCAATCAGCCCCAGCATTTT.

A few counts support this clonotype. The chain links TRBV12-3 or TRBV12-4 to TRBJ2-7; D gene uncertain. CDR3 length: 16 residues. V lost 3 bases and J 3 bases, leaving 18 bases between the germline ends. The CDR3 reads CASSLGVKGFSYEQYF. CDR3 DNA: TGTGCCAGCAGTTTGGGCGTCAAGGGATTTAGCTACGAGCAGTACTTC.

This clonotype has a handful of counts. The chain uses TRBV5-5 and TRBJ1-1; the D gene is possibly TRBD1 (6 bases). Trimming removed 1 base from V and 4 bases from J, with 14 bases in between. Per the germline V gene, CDR1 is SGHKS and CDR2 is YYEKEE (reference sequence). The CDR3 spans 15 residues. The CDR3 here is CASSLQQGFTTEAFF. The CDR3 nucleotides are TGTGCCAGCAGCTTGCAACAGGGTTTTACCACTGAAGCTTTCTTT.

This clonotype has more than one count but fewer than ten. J is TRBJ2-1 and V is TRBV19; 8 bases match TRBD2. J lost 4 bases, V lost 7 bases, and 9 bases had no gene match. The CDR3 covers 15 residues. The germline CDR1 and CDR2 sequences are LNHDA and SQIVND (reference sequence). In DNA form, the CDR3 reads TGTGCCAGTACCCCACGGACTAGCAATTACAATGAGCAGTTCTTC. Amino acid sequence: CASTPRTSNYNEQFF.

This clonotype was seen only a few times. J is TRBJ2-5 and V is TRBV5-1; 10 positions agree with TRBD1. The junction had 8 bases not matched to a gene; V was cut back by 4 bases and J by 5 bases. There are 15 residues in the CDR3. The germline gives CDR1 SGHRS, CDR2 YFSETQ. CDR3 sequence: CASSASRGQGETQYF. CDR3 sequence (DNA): TGCGCCAGCAGCGCCTCTAGGGGACAGGGGGAGACCCAGTACTTC.

This clonotype has a count of ten or more. This chain links TRBV5-1 with TRBJ1-1; D is uncertain. The V and J ends lost 4 bases and 1 base respectively, with 8 bases between them. Germline V gene data show CDR1 as SGHRS and CDR2 as YFSETQ. The CDR3 extends over 13 amino acids. Written as DNA, the CDR3 is TGCGCCAGCAGCACGGGAGAGAACACTGAAGCTTTCTTT. It specifies CASSTGENTEAFF. The full variable domain, completed using reference TRBV5-1 and TRBJ1-1, is KAGVTQTPRYLIKTRGQQVTLSCSPISGHRSVSWYQQTPGQGLQFLFEYFSETQRNKGNFPGRFSGRQFSNSRSEMNVSTLELGDSALYLCASSTGENTEAFFGQGTRLTVV.

This clonotype was seen a handful of times. The V and J genes are TRBV3-1 and TRBJ2-5; 11 bases agree with TRBD1. The germline gives CDR1 LGHDT, CDR2 YNNKEL (reference sequence). The CDR3 contains 14 residues. Unmatched junction bases numbered 5, after V lost 7 bases and J lost 4 bases. The CDR3 spells CASKRDRGSETQYF. The CDR3 DNA follows: TGTGCCAGCAAGAGGGACAGGGGGTCAGAGACCCAGTACTTC.

The V and J genes are TRBV4-1 and TRBJ2-5; 7 nucleotides match TRBD1. CDR1 MGHRA and CDR2 YSYEKL come from the germline V gene. With V trimmed by 1 base and J by 1 base, 3 bases remained unmatched. The length of the CDR3 is 15 residues. CDR3 coding DNA: TGCGCCAGCAGCCAAGCTGACAGGGTCCAAGAGACCCAGTACTTC. It specifies CASSQADRVQETQYF.

This clonotype occurred many times. The chain links TRBV10-3 to TRBJ2-7; 12 bases line up with TRBD1. This CDR3 comprises 16 residues. Germline loops: CDR1 ENHRY, CDR2 SYGVKD. J was trimmed by 4 bases and V by 3 bases; bases with no gene match: 7. CDR3 DNA: TGTGCCATCAGTGACCTTAAGGGACAGGGGGCGTACGAGCAGTACTTC. It translates to CAISDLKGQGAYEQYF.

Many counts were recorded for this clonotype. The rearrangement joins TRBV6-2 or TRBV6-3 to TRBJ2-7, with 14 bases lining up with TRBD2. This CDR3 region has 18 residues. Germline trimming cut 2 bases from V and 4 bases from J; bases unmatched to any gene: 10. Germline-derived CDR1 and CDR2 are MNHEY and SVGEGT. CDR3 in amino acids: CASSYRPGTSGSVYEQYF. The CDR3 DNA reads as TGTGCCAGCAGTTACCGTCCCGGGACTAGCGGGAGCGTATACGAGCAGTACTTC.

There are many counts of this clonotype. The V and J genes are TRBV5-5 and TRBJ2-1; no clear D gene. Deletions cut 4 bases from V and 7 bases from J, with 3 bases between. CDR1 is SGHKS and CDR2 is YYEKEE in the germline V gene (reference sequence). The CDR3 loop spans 10 amino acids. CDR3 DNA sequence: TGTGCCAGCAGCAGGAATGAGCAGTTCTTC. Its translation: CASSRNEQFF.

The V call is TRBV7-9, the J call TRBJ2-2; 10 bases are shared with TRBD1. V lost 4 bases to trimming and J lost 5 bases; unmatched junction nucleotides: 7. CDR1 is SEHNR, CDR2 FQNEAQ, per germline (reference sequence). CDR3 length equals 16 residues. The CDR3 coding sequence is TGTGCCAGCAGCTATCCGACAGGGGGCCAAACCGGGGAGCTGTTTTTT. This codes for CASSYPTGGQTGELFF. Looking up the rest from reference TRBV7-9 and TRBJ2-2 gives the full variable domain: DTGVSQNPRHKITKRGQNVTFRCDPISEHNRLYWYRQTLGQGPEFLTYFQNEAQLEKSRLLSDRFSAERPKGSFSTLEIQRTEQGDSAMYLCASSYPTGGQTGELFFGEGSRLTVL.

This clonotype was observed many times. The chain uses TRBV20-1 and TRBJ2-7, with TRBD2 identical over 9 bases. V trimming: 3 bases; J trimming: 3 bases; junction bases outside the gene matches: 12. Per germline, CDR1 DFQATT and CDR2 SNEGSKA (reference sequence). The CDR3 extends over 16 amino acids. CDR3 region: CSASLVVTSGYYEQYF. CDR3 in DNA: TGCAGTGCTAGTCTTGTGGTGACTAGCGGATACTACGAGCAGTACTTC.

This chain connects TRBV7-9 to TRBJ2-3; TRBD1 matches at 7 bases. The CDR3 is made up of 15 amino acids. CDR1 SEHNR and CDR2 FQNEAQ come from the germline V gene (reference sequence). The V and J ends lost 5 bases and 0 bases, in that order; junction bases with no gene match: 5. The CDR3 nucleotides are TGTGCCAGCAGCCCAAGACAGGGTAGCACAGATACGCAGTATTTT. As protein: CASSPRQGSTDTQYF.

This clonotype was recorded a few times. This chain joins TRBV11-2 and TRBJ2-4, with 8 positions matching TRBD1. Germline CDR1 is SGHAT and CDR2 is FQNNGV. V lost 5 bases and J lost 3; bases outside the gene matches: 6. This CDR3 has 15 amino acids. The CDR3 here is CASSSRDRLKNIQYF. CDR3 in DNA: TGTGCCAGCAGCAGCCGGGACAGGCTCAAAAACATTCAGTACTTC.

This clonotype was recorded many times. The rearrangement joins TRBV24-1 to TRBJ2-2; D is perhaps TRBD2 (6 bases). CDR3 length: 17 residues. Germline V CDR1 and CDR2: KGHDR, SFDVKD. Trimming removed 2 bases from V and 1 base from J, with 13 bases in between. CDR3 sequence (DNA): TGTGCCACCAGTGATTACAAACTAGCTTGGAACACCGGGGAGCTGTTTTTT. It yields the protein CATSDYKLAWNTGELFF.